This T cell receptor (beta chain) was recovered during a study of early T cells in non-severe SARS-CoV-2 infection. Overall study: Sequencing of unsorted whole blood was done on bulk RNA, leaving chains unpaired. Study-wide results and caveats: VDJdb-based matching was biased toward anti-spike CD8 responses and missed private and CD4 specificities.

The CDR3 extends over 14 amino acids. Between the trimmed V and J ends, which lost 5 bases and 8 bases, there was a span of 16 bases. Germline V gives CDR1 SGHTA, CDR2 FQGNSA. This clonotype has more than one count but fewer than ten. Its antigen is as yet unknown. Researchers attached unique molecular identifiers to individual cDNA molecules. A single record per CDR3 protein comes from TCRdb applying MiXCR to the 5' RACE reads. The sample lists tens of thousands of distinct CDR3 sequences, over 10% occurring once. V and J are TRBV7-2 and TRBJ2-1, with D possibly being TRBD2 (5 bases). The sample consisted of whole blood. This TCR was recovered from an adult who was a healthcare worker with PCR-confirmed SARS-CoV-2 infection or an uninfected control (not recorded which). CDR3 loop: CASSRTGGPHEQFF. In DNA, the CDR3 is TGTGCCAGCAGCCGGACCGGCGGGCCCCATGAGCAGTTCTTC.